Reported below is one T cell receptor beta chain. Its antigen remains unknown. This sample is part of a study of OX40 agonist ivuxolimab in advanced cancers. At the level of the study: Ivuxolimab, an antibody acting as an agonist of OX40 (CD134), was used to treat patients. Among those enrolled, mean age was about 60 years (range about 23 to 85) and 82.7% were male.

A history of autoimmune disease or systemic immunosuppression excluded patients. The V gene end was trimmed by 2 bases and the J gene end by 9 bases; junction bases not matched to a gene: 11. There are 17 residues in the CDR3. The germline CDR1 and CDR2 sequences are SGHTA and FQGNSA. Points from the study as a whole: With doses of 0.1 to 3.0 mg/kg, CD4+ and CD8+ blood T cells had undergone clonal expansion by week 6.

Repertoires were generated with immunoSEQ multiplex PCR, while TCRdb's copy carries only in-frame clones and drops some. The top ten clones hold 5.5% to 7% of a sample with 70,000 or so clones, around 85% of them seen once. The TCR comes from an adult with an advanced solid tumor such as melanoma, head and neck, liver or kidney cancer. This chain links TRBV7-2 with TRBJ2-1; TRBD2 matches 12 bases. Sequencing used CD4+ or CD8+ T cells sorted from blood, obtained in a trial of the OX40 agonist ivuxolimab. CDR3 in DNA: TGTGCCAGCAGCTTATTAGGTACTAGCGGGAGGAGTACTGAGCAGTTCTTC. Amino acids: CASSLLGTSGRSTEQFF. The full variable domain, with the rest looked up from reference TRBV7-2 and TRBJ2-1, is GAGVSQSPSNKVTEKGKDVELRCDPISGHTALYWYRQSLGQGLEFLIYFQGNSAPDKSGLPSDRFSAERTGGSVSTLTIQRTQQEDSAVYLCASSLLGTSGRSTEQFFGPGTRLTVL.